The rows below give T cell receptor beta chains drawn from one sample of a study of regulatory T cells in long-lasting Graves disease. Each CDR3 protein gets one entry after TCRdb re-called the multiplex PCR reads with MiXCR. This table has hundreds of thousands of distinct CDR3 sequences, 15% to 20% appearing once. These data are also associated with another study on T cells in Graves' hyperthyroidism and ophthalmopathy.

The source was peripheral blood mononuclear cells (PBMCs), collected at new diagnosis, from a patient treated with antithyroid drugs. Receptors were obtained from a woman aged 25 to 39 with Graves disease. CDR3s include the opening cysteine and the closing phenylalanine or tryptophan. D genes are given only for firm matches. Some rows have no size entry. The others give once, few or many, or a class for an expanded clone.

D,V,J,size,DNA,CDR3
NA,TRBV6-4,TRBJ2-2,few,TGTGCCAGCAGTGACTCGGGTAACACCGGGGAGCTGTTTTTT,CASSDSGNTGELFF
TRBD2,TRBV6-1,TRBJ2-7,few,TGTGCCAGCACCCGAGCGGGAGGTCTTTACGAGCAGTACTTC,CASTRAGGLYEQYF
TRBD2,TRBV2,TRBJ2-1,many,TGTGCCAGCAGTGAGGGGCTAGCGGGAGTCATGGATGAGCAGTTCTTC,CASSEGLAGVMDEQFF
TRBD1,TRBV10-2,TRBJ1-2,many,TGCGCCAGCAGTGAGTCTGGGACAGGGATCTATGGCTACACCTTC,CASSESGTGIYGYTF
TRBD2,TRBV3-1,TRBJ2-1,NA,TGTGCCAGCACTAGCGGGAGGGTGTACAATGAGCAGTTCTTC,CASTSGRVYNEQFF
TRBD2,TRBV3-1,TRBJ2-7,few,TGTGCCAGCAGCCGACTAGCGGTAAACTCCTACGAGCAGTACTTC,CASSRLAVNSYEQYF
TRBD1,TRBV5-1,TRBJ2-7,few,TGCGCCAGCAGCAAACTGCGACAGGGGGCCTCCTACGAGCAGTACTTC,CASSKLRQGASYEQYF
TRBD1,TRBV10-3,TRBJ1-2,many,TGTGCCACCATGGACAATACGAATGCAGGGGGAGGCTACACCTTC,CATMDNTNAGGGYTF
NA,TRBV3-1,TRBJ2-1,few,TGTGCCAGCAGCCAAGACAACAGGAATAACAATGAGCAGTTCTTC,CASSQDNRNNNEQFF
NA,TRBV19,TRBJ1-1,many,TGTGCCAGTAGTATCACGGCCAACACTGAAGCTTTCTTT,CASSITANTEAFF
NA,TRBV12-3/TRBV12-4,TRBJ1-6,many,TGTGCCAGCAGTTTAGCAGGGGGTTATTCACCCCTCCACTTT,CASSLAGGYSPLHF
TRBD1,TRBV20-1,TRBJ2-7,NA,TGCAGTGCTAGCGACAGGGGGACCTACGAGCAGTACTTC,CSASDRGTYEQYF
TRBD2,TRBV12-3/TRBV12-4,TRBJ2-1,many,TGTGCCAGCAGTTGGTGGGTGACTAGCGGAAGCTCCTACAATGAGCAGTTCTTC,CASSWWVTSGSSYNEQFF
NA,TRBV7-7,TRBJ2-7,NA,TGTGCTAGCAGCTTAAGTACCACTGCCGAGCAGTACTTC,CASSLSTTAEQYF
TRBD1,TRBV28,TRBJ1-1,many,TGTGCCAGCAGCCGAACCGGGACAGCGAACACTGAAGCTTTCTTT,CASSRTGTANTEAFF
NA,TRBV20-1,TRBJ2-7,many,TGCAGTGCTAGCGGGAGTCTGTTCGTTCCGAGCTCCTACGAGCAGTACTTC,CSASGSLFVPSSYEQYF
NA,TRBV18,TRBJ2-7,few,TGTGCCAGCTCACCCCAGGCCAACCCCTCCTACGAGCAGTACTTC,CASSPQANPSYEQYF
TRBD2,TRBV20-1,TRBJ2-7,NA,TGCAGTGCTCTGATAACTAGCGGGAATTCGGGCGAGCAGTACTTC,CSALITSGNSGEQYF
TRBD2,TRBV28,TRBJ2-3,many,TGTGCCAGCGTACCGGGACTACCCACAGATACGCAGTATTTT,CASVPGLPTDTQYF
TRBD1,TRBV5-1,TRBJ2-1,NA,TGCGCCAGCAGCACCTCAGGGGGTACAACATACAATGAGCAGTTCTTC,CASSTSGGTTYNEQFF
NA,TRBV6-9,TRBJ2-1,NA,TGTGCCAGCAGTTATTTTCGGGACCTAGCGTATGAGCAGTTCTTC,CASSYFRDLAYEQFF
NA,TRBV20-1,TRBJ2-5,few,TGCAGTGCTAGAGACGATTGGAGAAAAGAGACCCAGTACTTC,CSARDDWRKETQYF
NA,TRBV2,TRBJ1-1,many,TGTGCCAGCAGTGAATTTGTAGACAGTGAAGCTTTCTTT,CASSEFVDSEAFF
NA,TRBV19,TRBJ2-7,few,TGTGCCAGTAGTATGGCCCGCGAGCAGTACTTC,CASSMAREQYF
NA,TRBV7-2,TRBJ2-7,many,TGTGCCAGCAGCGCTGGGCTAAACGAGCAGTACTTC,CASSAGLNEQYF
NA,TRBV12-5,TRBJ1-5,many,TGTGCTAGTGGTTTGGATGCGGGCAGCAATCAGCCCCAGCATTTT,CASGLDAGSNQPQHF
NA,TRBV5-8,TRBJ1-2,NA,TGTGCCAGCAGCTTGGTTCCCCAAGGCTACACCTTC,CASSLVPQGYTF
NA,TRBV2,TRBJ1-5,many,TGTGCCAGCAGTGATTCGGGCGGGACTCAGCCCCAGCATTTT,CASSDSGGTQPQHF
NA,TRBV2,TRBJ2-5,few,TGTGCCAGCCTGAAGTCTGGGGGGTTCCAAGAGACCCAGTACTTC,CASLKSGGFQETQYF
TRBD1,TRBV28,TRBJ2-7,few,TGTGCCAGCAGTTTATCCCAACGACAGGGCCACCGCTTC,CASSLSQRQGHRF
TRBD1,TRBV20-1,TRBJ1-2,few,TGCAGTGCTCTTCCGGGACAGAGGAATGGCTACACCTTC,CSALPGQRNGYTF
TRBD2,TRBV28,TRBJ2-1,many,TGTGCCAGCAGTTTACTAGCGGGAGCCACCTACAATGAGCAGTTCTTC,CASSLLAGATYNEQFF
NA,TRBV7-2,TRBJ1-4,many,TGTGCCAGCAGCTTAGATCCCTCTAATGAAAAACTGTTTTTT,CASSLDPSNEKLFF
NA,TRBV10-2,TRBJ1-5,few,TGCGCCAGCAGTGAGTCAGGGGGTCGGGATCAGCCCCAGCATTTT,CASSESGGRDQPQHF
TRBD1,TRBV12-3/TRBV12-4,TRBJ1-2,many,TGTGCCAGCAGTCTTCTTGGAGGACAGGGGGCTTATGGCTACACCTTC,CASSLLGGQGAYGYTF
NA,TRBV15,TRBJ1-1,many,TGTGCCACCAGAAGAAACAGGGACTACACTGAAGCTTTCTTT,CATRRNRDYTEAFF
TRBD1,TRBV18,TRBJ1-2,NA,TGTGCCAGCTCACAAACGCTACAGGGGAACGATGGCTACACCTTC,CASSQTLQGNDGYTF
TRBD2,TRBV7-2,TRBJ2-3,many,TGTGCCAGCAGCTTCGGCGGGAGGATCACAGATACGCAGTATTTT,CASSFGGRITDTQYF
TRBD2,TRBV27,TRBJ2-7,many,TGTGCCAGCAGCGGAACGGCTAGCGGGAGTAACGAGCAGTACTTC,CASSGTASGSNEQYF
NA,TRBV28,TRBJ2-2,NA,TGTGCCAGCAGGCGCCAAGACAGGCGGGGGGAGCTGTTTTTT,CASRRQDRRGELFF
TRBD1,TRBV6-2/TRBV6-3,TRBJ2-4,few,TGTGCCAGCAGACGTGAATCCGGGACAGGACTAGCCAAAAACATTCAGTACTTC,CASRRESGTGLAKNIQYF
NA,TRBV12-3/TRBV12-4,TRBJ2-6,NA,TGTGCCAGCACCCCCGGTCTTTCTGGGGCCAACGTCCTGACTTTC,CASTPGLSGANVLTF
NA,TRBV28,TRBJ1-4,many,TGTGCCAGCAGTCCGACGGGACTAAGTAATGAAAAACTGTTTTTT,CASSPTGLSNEKLFF
TRBD2,TRBV7-3,TRBJ2-5,many,TGTGCCAGCAGCTTAGCGGGAGAGGGGGAGACCCAGTACTTC,CASSLAGEGETQYF
NA,TRBV20-1,TRBJ2-7,few,TGCAGTGCTAGAGACGTGAAGGGGAGCTCCTACGAGCAGTACTTC,CSARDVKGSSYEQYF
TRBD2,TRBV24-1,TRBJ2-2,few,TGTGCCACCAGTGCCGCCCCCGGCCTAGCGGGAGCTGGGGAGCTGTTTTTT,CATSAAPGLAGAGELFF
NA,TRBV27,TRBJ2-5,NA,TGTGCCGGCAGTTTTGCCGGTGGGGGGACCCAGTACTTC,CAGSFAGGGTQYF